A single sample is the source of the 13 T cell receptor beta chains below, sequenced in a study of T cell responses to AZD1222 COVID-19 vaccine. TCRdb's table, derived via immunoSEQ multiplex PCR, lists solely in-frame clones and lacks some. This sample carries approximately 110,000 clones, around nine tenths of them seen once, and the ten largest clones take about 4.8%. Sequenced material: peripheral blood, taken on day 0 of AZD1222 vaccination. These receptors all stem from an adult in good health.

The chain joins TRBV5-6 to TRBJ1-2; D possibly corresponds to TRBD1 (6 bases). Per the germline V gene, CDR1 is SGHDT and CDR2 is YYEEEE. The CDR3 totals 12 residues. Trimming shortened V by 0 bases and J by 8 bases, and 8 bases separated the two germline ends. CDR3 DNA sequence: TGTGCCAGCAGCTTGGCAGGGGACGGCTACACCTTC. Translated: CASSLAGDGYTF.

The gene calls are TRBV5-8 and TRBJ2-1; 7 bases are shared with TRBD2. Trimming took 7 bases from V and 3 from J; bases not matched to a gene: 10. Germline V gives CDR1 SGHTS, CDR2 YDEGEE. The CDR3 length is 15 residues. The CDR3 loop is CASSTGGSNYNEQFF. The CDR3 coding sequence is TGTGCCAGCTCAACAGGCGGGAGTAACTACAATGAGCAGTTCTTC. The variable domain in full, with the rest retrieved from reference TRBV5-8 and TRBJ2-1, is EAGVTQSPTHLIKTRGQQATLRCSPISGHTSVYWYQQALGLGLQFLLWYDEGEERNRGNFPPRFSGRQFPNYSSELNVNALELEDSALYLCASSTGGSNYNEQFFGPGTRLTVL.

The chain employs TRBV4-2 and TRBJ2-5; 11 bases map to TRBD2. The CDR3 length is 15 residues. CDR1 LGHNA and CDR2 YNFKEQ come from the germline V gene. J was trimmed by 4 bases and V by 3 bases; bases with no gene match: 4. CDR3 region: CASSHVSGRVETQYF. The CDR3 coding sequence is TGTGCCAGCAGCCACGTTAGCGGGAGGGTAGAGACCCAGTACTTC.

This clone is categorized as large. For the CDR3, the DNA is TGCAGCGTTCGGGGACGGAATGAAAAACTGTTTTTT. The encoded protein is CSVRGRNEKLFF. V and J are TRBV29-1 and TRBJ1-4, with TRBD1 as a possible D gene (5 bases). CDR1 is SQVTM, CDR2 ANQGSEA, per germline. This CDR3 spans 12 amino acids. V was trimmed by 5 bases and J by 5 bases, leaving 9 bases between them.

The chain uses TRBV7-9 and TRBJ2-1; 7 nucleotides match TRBD2. Germline V gives CDR1 SEHNR, CDR2 FQNEAQ (reference sequence). The CDR3 extends over 14 amino acids. With 5 bases clipped from V and 6 bases from J, the junction kept 7 bases outside the gene matches. The CDR3 sequence is CASSRTGRVNEQFF. The CDR3 DNA reads as TGTGCCAGCAGCCGGACTGGGAGGGTCAATGAGCAGTTCTTC.

This chain connects TRBV30 to TRBJ2-5; possible D gene TRBD1, 5 bases. The V end lost 2 bases, the J end lost 2 bases, and 12 bases lay between the germline ends. The CDR3 is 14 amino acids. Germline CDR1 reads GTSNPN; CDR2 reads SVGIG (reference sequence). CDR3 in DNA: TGTGCCTGGAGTTCTTGGGGCTGGCAAGAGACCCAGTACTTC. This translates into CAWSSWGWQETQYF.

V and J are TRBV19 and TRBJ1-4; 9 bases line up with TRBD1. V trimming: 4 bases; J trimming: 7 bases; junction bases outside the gene matches: 7. Germline V CDR1 and CDR2: LNHDA, SQIVND (reference sequence). The CDR3 is 15 residues long. Here the CDR3 reads CASSTGQGLGEKLFF. DNA for the CDR3: TGTGCCAGTAGTACAGGACAGGGGCTCGGTGAAAAACTGTTTTTT.

V is TRBV9 and J is TRBJ1-2; 11 bases fit TRBD1. The germline gives CDR1 SGDLS, CDR2 YYNGEE. Germline trimming cut 3 bases from V and 2 bases from J; bases unmatched to any gene: 3. The CDR3 contains 15 residues. The chain's CDR3 is CASSGTGGANYGYTF. CDR3 nucleotide sequence: TGTGCCAGCAGCGGGACAGGGGGCGCAAACTATGGCTACACCTTC.

The V gene is TRBV5-4, the J gene TRBJ2-3; D is uncertain. This CDR3 contains 12 residues. Trimming removed 1 base from V and 8 bases from J, with 8 bases in between. Per the germline V gene, CDR1 is SGHNT and CDR2 is YYREEE (reference sequence). The CDR3 DNA sequence: TGTGCCAGCAGCTTGCCATCTGGTACGCAGTATTTT. Protein sequence: CASSLPSGTQYF.

This clone was observed a few times. This sequence joins TRBV27 and TRBJ1-1; a possible D gene is TRBD1 (5 bases). Germline CDR1 MNHEY, CDR2 SMNVEV (reference sequence). Trimming stripped 3 bases from V and 3 bases from J, with 8 bases between. The length of the CDR3 is 13 residues. The CDR3 loop is CASSFWGDTEAFF. CDR3 coding DNA: TGTGCCAGCAGTTTCTGGGGGGACACTGAAGCTTTCTTT.

The chain is built from TRBV7-6 and TRBJ2-3, with 16 bases aligning to TRBD2. The CDR3 runs to 15 residues. The germline V gene has CDR1 SGHVS and CDR2 FNYEAQ. V trimming: 5 bases; J trimming: 10 bases; junction bases outside the gene matches: 6. The CDR3 nucleotides read TGTGCCAGCAGCCCGACGGGACTAGCGGGAGGGTCGCAGTATTTT. Protein product: CASSPTGLAGGSQYF.

This chain connects TRBV5-1 to TRBJ2-7; 7 nucleotides agree with TRBD1. CDR3 length equals 16 residues. V lost 4 bases and J lost 2; bases outside the gene matches: 12. Per germline, CDR1 SGHRS and CDR2 YFSETQ. Here the CDR3 reads CASSPFPRDRTYEQYF. The CDR3, as DNA: TGCGCCAGCAGCCCCTTTCCTAGGGACAGAACCTACGAGCAGTACTTC.

The J gene is TRBJ2-1, the V gene TRBV2; 7 nucleotides agree with TRBD2. The CDR3 has 10 amino acids. The V segment lost 8 bases and the J segment 8 bases; nucleotides outside the gene matches: 0. Germline lookup yields CDR1 SNHLY and CDR2 FYNNEI. The chain's CDR3 is CASGGDEQFF. The CDR3 DNA reads TGTGCCAGCGGGGGGGATGAGCAGTTCTTC.